These 9 T cell receptor beta chains were sequenced from one sample in a study of blood T cell repertoires in COVID-19. Sequenced by immunoSEQ multiplex PCR; TCRdb stores in-frame clones only, minus some. The data show about 170,000 clones, 83% seen once. The source material was PBMCs or T cells enriched from blood (not recorded which). These TCRs come from a woman aged 45-65 years in a cohort exposed to, infected with or recovered from COVID-19 (not recorded which).

This chain uses TRBV10-1 with TRBJ2-1; 11 nucleotides match TRBD2. CDR1 and CDR2 (germline): WNHNN, SYGVQD (reference sequence). J lost 9 bases, V lost 3 bases, and 7 bases had no gene match. The CDR3 has 15 residues. The CDR3 here is CASSESSGRASEQFF. The CDR3 nucleotides are TGCGCCAGCAGTGAAAGTAGCGGGAGGGCCAGTGAGCAGTTCTTC.

This clone was counted once. In the same sample, other DNA sequences code for this CDR3. The chain combines TRBV14 with TRBJ1-2; no clear D gene. This CDR3 contains 14 residues. From germline, CDR1 is SGHDN and CDR2 FVKESK. With 0 bases removed from V and 5 bases from J, the gap between germline ends came to 10 bases. The DNA for the CDR3 is TGTGCCAGCAGCCAAGATTTAGGAGGGTATGGCTACACCTTC. Translating it yields CASSQDLGGYGYTF.

The rearrangement uses TRBV5-6 and TRBJ2-2; TRBD2 agrees at 15 bases. Germline V lookup: CDR1 SGHDT, CDR2 YYEEEE. The CDR3 has 19 residues. V shed 4 bases and J 6 bases; nucleotides not matched to a gene: 13. This CDR3 is CASSRLTGLAGGPPGELFF. As DNA, the CDR3 is TGTGCCAGCAGCCGATTGACGGGACTAGCGGGGGGACCCCCCGGGGAGCTGTTTTTT. Looking up the rest from reference TRBV5-6 and TRBJ2-2 gives the full variable domain: DAGVTQSPTHLIKTRGQQVTLRCSPKSGHDTVSWYQQALGQGPQFIFQYYEEEERQRGNFPDRFSGHQFPNYSSELNVNALLLGDSALYLCASSRLTGLAGGPPGELFFGEGSRLTVL.

The chain uses TRBV28 and TRBJ2-2; TRBD2 aligns across 7 bases. Trimming removed 6 bases from V and 8 bases from J; junction bases left unmatched: 12. Germline CDR1 MDHEN, CDR2 SYDVKM. The CDR3 runs to 15 residues. The CDR3 protein is CASSPGGRGTGELFF. CDR3 bases: TGTGCCAGCAGCCCCGGAGGGAGGGGTACGGGGGAGCTGTTTTTT.

The chain has TRBV28 and TRBJ1-1; 9 nucleotides agree with TRBD1. Per the germline V gene, CDR1 is MDHEN and CDR2 is SYDVKM. The CDR3 has 14 residues. V was pared by 6 bases and J by 3 bases, with 5 bases of the junction left unmatched. CDR3 sequence: CASSRTGEDTEAFF. In DNA form, the CDR3 reads TGTGCCAGCAGCCGGACAGGGGAAGACACTGAAGCTTTCTTT.

The chain uses TRBV28 and TRBJ1-6, with 8 nucleotides matching TRBD1. This CDR3 comprises 15 residues. Germline V gene lookup returns CDR1 MDHEN and CDR2 SYDVKM. Trimming at V came to 6 bases and at J to 10 bases, leaving 11 bases not matched to a gene. CDR3: CASSPLGTGGSPLHF. Written as DNA, the CDR3 is TGTGCCAGCAGCCCCCTCGGGACAGGTGGATCACCCCTCCACTTT.

V gene TRBV10-2 combines with J gene TRBJ2-2, with TRBD2 matching 13 bases. The ends lost 6 bases at V and 5 bases at J; junction bases unmatched: 0. CDR1 WSHSY and CDR2 SAAADI come from the germline V gene. The CDR3 is 14 residues long. CDR3 loop: CASRGLAGTGELFF. CDR3 coding DNA: TGCGCCAGCAGGGGACTAGCGGGAACCGGGGAGCTGTTTTTT.

The chain couples TRBV6-6 to TRBJ2-7; D is possibly TRBD1 (5 bases). Germline CDR1 and CDR2: MNHNY and SVGAGI (reference sequence). V was cut by 0 bases and J by 3 bases, with 12 bases left in between. The CDR3 extends over 15 amino acids. The CDR3 protein is CASSYSLGQGYEQYF. The CDR3 DNA reads as TGTGCCAGCAGTTACTCCCTGGGGCAGGGCTACGAGCAGTACTTC.

The J gene is TRBJ1-1, the V gene TRBV23-1; TRBD1 matches at 7 bases. TRBV23-1 is labeled an ORF, and its function is uncertain. With V trimmed by 3 bases and J by 3 bases, 4 bases remained unmatched. The CDR3 is 14 amino acids. In DNA, the CDR3 is TGCGCCAGCAGTCATACAGGGGAGGACACTGAAGCTTTCTTT. Amino acids: CASSHTGEDTEAFF.